The present T cell receptor beta chain was sequenced within a study of technical replicates of blood from several donors. Only in-frame clones appear in the TCRdb table, and some are missing; sequencing was by immunoSEQ multiplex PCR. The sample consists of 75,000 to 95,000 clones, about 90% of them appearing once. Per the germline V gene, CDR1 is SGHNT and CDR2 is YYREEE (reference sequence). Trimming at V came to 4 bases and at J to 4 bases, leaving 2 bases not matched to a gene. CDR3 length: 15 residues. The V and J genes are TRBV5-4 and TRBJ2-2; 12 nucleotides match TRBD1. This TCR was recovered from a human donor in good health. Material: T cells isolated from PBMCs. CDR3 nucleotides: TGTGCCAGCAGCCGGGGACAGGGGGCCACCGGGGAGCTGTTTTTT. Its translation is CASSRGQGATGELFF. The entire variable domain, with the rest obtained from reference TRBV5-4 and TRBJ2-2, is as follows: ETGVTQSPTHLIKTRGQQVTLRCSSQSGHNTVSWYQQALGQGPQFIFQYYREEENGRGNFPPRFSGLQFPNYSSELNVNALELDDSALYLCASSRGQGATGELFFGEGSRLTVL.